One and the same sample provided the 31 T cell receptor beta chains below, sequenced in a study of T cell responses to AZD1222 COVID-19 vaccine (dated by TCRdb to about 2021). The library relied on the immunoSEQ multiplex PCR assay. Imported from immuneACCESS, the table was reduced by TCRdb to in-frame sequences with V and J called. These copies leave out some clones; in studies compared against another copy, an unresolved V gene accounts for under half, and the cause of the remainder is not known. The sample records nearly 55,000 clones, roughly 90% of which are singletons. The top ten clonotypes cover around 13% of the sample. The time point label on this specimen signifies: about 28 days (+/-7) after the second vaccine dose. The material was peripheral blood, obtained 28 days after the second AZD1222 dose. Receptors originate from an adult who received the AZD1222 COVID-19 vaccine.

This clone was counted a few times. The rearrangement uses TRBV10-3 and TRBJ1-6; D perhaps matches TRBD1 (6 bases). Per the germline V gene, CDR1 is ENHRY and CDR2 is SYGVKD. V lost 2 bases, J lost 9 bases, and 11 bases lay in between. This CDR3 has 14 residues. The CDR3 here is CAISETYRVSPLHF. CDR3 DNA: TGTGCCATCAGTGAGACCTACAGGGTTTCACCCCTCCACTTT.

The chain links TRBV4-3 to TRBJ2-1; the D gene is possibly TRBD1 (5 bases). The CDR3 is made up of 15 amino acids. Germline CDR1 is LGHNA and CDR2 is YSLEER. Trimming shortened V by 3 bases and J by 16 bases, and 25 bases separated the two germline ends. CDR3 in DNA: TGCGCCAGCAGCCACGACAATTGGGGCACGCGGTCTGTTTTCTTC. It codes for CASSHDNWGTRSVFF.

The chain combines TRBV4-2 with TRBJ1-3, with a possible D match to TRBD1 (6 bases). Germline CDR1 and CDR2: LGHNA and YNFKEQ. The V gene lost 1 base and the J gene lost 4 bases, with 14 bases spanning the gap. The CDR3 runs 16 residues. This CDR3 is CASSQAGQRVGNTIYF. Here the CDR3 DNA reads TGTGCCAGCAGCCAAGCCGGACAGCGAGTGGGAAACACCATATATTTT.

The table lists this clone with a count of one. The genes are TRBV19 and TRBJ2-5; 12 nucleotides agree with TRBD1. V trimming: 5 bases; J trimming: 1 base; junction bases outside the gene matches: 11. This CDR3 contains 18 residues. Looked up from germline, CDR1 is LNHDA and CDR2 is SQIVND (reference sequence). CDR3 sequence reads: CASSPLTGTGGLQETQYF. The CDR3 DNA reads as TGTGCCAGTAGTCCCCTAACCGGGACAGGGGGCCTCCAAGAGACCCAGTACTTC.

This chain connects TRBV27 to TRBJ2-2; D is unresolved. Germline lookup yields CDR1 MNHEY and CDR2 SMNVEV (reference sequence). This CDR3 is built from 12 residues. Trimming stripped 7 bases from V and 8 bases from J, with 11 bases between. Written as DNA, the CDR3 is TGTGCCAGCACCGGACCTCGGGGGGAGCTGTTTTTT. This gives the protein CASTGPRGELFF.

The CDR3 DNA reads as TGTGCCAGCAGCCAAGGAGTCTCTTCAGAGACCCAGTACTTC. Its translation is CASSQGVSSETQYF. This sequence joins TRBV4-2 and TRBJ2-5; D is unclear. Per the germline V gene, CDR1 is LGHNA and CDR2 is YNFKEQ. This CDR3 is 14 amino acids long. The V gene lost 1 base and the J gene lost 4 bases, with 10 bases spanning the gap.

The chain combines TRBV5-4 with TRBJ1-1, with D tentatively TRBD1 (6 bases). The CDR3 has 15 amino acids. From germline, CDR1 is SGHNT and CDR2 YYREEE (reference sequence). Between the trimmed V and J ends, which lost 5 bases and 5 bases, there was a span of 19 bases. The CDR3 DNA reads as TGTGCCAGCAGATTCCAGCAGGGGAAGGAGACTGAAGCTTTCTTT. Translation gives CASRFQQGKETEAFF.

In DNA, the CDR3 is TGTGCCTGGAGTGAGGGGGCGCTCGCTAATGAAAAACTGTTTTTT. Residues: CAWSEGALANEKLFF. The chain uses TRBV30 and TRBJ1-4, with 7 bases aligning to TRBD1. V lost 1 base and J lost 3; bases outside the gene matches: 5. The CDR3 extends over 15 amino acids. Germline CDR1 reads GTSNPN; CDR2 reads SVGIG (reference sequence).

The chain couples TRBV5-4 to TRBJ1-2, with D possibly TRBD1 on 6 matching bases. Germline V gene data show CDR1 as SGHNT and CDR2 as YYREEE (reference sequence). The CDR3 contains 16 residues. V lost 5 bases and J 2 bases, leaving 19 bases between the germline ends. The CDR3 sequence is CASRVLGGQRNYGYTF. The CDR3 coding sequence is TGTGCCAGCAGGGTTTTAGGCGGACAGAGAAACTATGGCTACACCTTC. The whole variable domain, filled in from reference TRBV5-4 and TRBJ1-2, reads ETGVTQSPTHLIKTRGQQVTLRCSSQSGHNTVSWYQQALGQGPQFIFQYYREEENGRGNFPPRFSGLQFPNYSSELNVNALELDDSALYLCASRVLGGQRNYGYTFGSGTRLTVV.

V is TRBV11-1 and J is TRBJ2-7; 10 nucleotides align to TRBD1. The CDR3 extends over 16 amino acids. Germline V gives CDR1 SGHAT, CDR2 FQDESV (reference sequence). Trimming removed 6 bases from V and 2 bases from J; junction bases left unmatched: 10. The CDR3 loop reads CASSFGMGQGTYEQYF. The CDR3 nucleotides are TGTGCCAGCAGTTTTGGGATGGGACAGGGGACCTACGAGCAGTACTTC. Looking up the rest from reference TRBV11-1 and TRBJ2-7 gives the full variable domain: EAEVAQSPRYKITEKSQAVAFWCDPISGHATLYWYRQILGQGPELLVQFQDESVVDDSQLPKDRFSAERLKGVDSTLKIQPAELGDSAMYLCASSFGMGQGTYEQYFGPGTRLTVT.

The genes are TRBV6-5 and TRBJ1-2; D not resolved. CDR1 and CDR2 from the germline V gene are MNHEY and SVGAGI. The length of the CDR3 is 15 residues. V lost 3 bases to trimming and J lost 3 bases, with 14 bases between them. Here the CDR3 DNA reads TGTGCCAGCAGTTATTCAAAAGACAAGTACTATGGCTACACCTTC. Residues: CASSYSKDKYYGYTF.

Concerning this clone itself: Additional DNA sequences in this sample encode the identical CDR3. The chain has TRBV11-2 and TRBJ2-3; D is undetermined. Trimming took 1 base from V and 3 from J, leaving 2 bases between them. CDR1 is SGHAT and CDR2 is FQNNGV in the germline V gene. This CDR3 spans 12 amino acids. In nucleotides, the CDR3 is TGTGCCAGCAGCTTAGGAACAGATACGCAGTATTTT. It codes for CASSLGTDTQYF.

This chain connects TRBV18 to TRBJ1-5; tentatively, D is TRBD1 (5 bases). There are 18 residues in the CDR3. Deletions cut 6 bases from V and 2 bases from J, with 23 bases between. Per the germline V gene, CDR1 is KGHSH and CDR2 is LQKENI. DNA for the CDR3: TGTGCCAGCTCGGCCGAATCCGGGACTGGGGTGGGCAATCAGCCCCAGCATTTT. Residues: CASSAESGTGVGNQPQHF.

The DNA for the CDR3 is TGTGCCAGCAGCGTATTTGGGGGTGCGGGGGAGACCCAGTACTTC. This translates into CASSVFGGAGETQYF. The chain combines TRBV9 with TRBJ2-5; a possible D gene is TRBD2 (6 bases). Germline V gene sequence: CDR1 SGDLS, CDR2 YYNGEE. V was shortened by 1 base and J by 5 bases, with 15 bases between the two germline ends. This CDR3 is 15 amino acids long.

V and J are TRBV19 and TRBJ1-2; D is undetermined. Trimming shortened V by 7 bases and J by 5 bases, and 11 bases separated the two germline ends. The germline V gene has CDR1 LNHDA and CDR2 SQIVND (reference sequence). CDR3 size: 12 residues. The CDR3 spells CASTPGVYGYTF. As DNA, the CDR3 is TGTGCCAGTACCCCCGGGGTATATGGCTACACCTTC.

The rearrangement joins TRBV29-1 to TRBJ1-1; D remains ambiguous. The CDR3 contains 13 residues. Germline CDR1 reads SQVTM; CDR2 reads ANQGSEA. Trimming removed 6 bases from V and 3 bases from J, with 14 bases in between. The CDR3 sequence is CSVTGSLHTEAFF. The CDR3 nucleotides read TGCAGCGTCACGGGAAGTTTGCACACTGAAGCTTTCTTT.

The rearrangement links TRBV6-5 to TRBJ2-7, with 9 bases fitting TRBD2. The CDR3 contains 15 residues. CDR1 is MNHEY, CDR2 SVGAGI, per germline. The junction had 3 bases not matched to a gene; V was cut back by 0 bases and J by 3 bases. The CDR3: CASSYSLAGNYEQYF. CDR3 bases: TGTGCCAGCAGTTACTCGCTAGCGGGGAACTACGAGCAGTACTTC.

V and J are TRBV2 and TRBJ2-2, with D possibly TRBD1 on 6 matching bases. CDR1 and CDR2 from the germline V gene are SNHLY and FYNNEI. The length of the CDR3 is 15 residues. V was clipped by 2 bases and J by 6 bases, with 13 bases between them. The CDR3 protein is CASSETTTGSGELFF. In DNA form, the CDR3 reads TGTGCCAGCAGTGAAACCACTACAGGGTCCGGGGAGCTGTTTTTT.

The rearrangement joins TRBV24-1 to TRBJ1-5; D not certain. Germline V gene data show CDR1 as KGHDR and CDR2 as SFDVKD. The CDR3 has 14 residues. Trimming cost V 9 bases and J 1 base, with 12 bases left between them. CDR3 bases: TGTGCCACCCTGGAGTTTAGAAGCAATCAGCCCCAGCATTTT. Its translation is CATLEFRSNQPQHF.

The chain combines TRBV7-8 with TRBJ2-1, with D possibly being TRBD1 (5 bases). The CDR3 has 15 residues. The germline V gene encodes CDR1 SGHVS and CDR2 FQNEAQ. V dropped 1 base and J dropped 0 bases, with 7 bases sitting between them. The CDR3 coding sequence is TGTGCCAGCAGCTTAGAGGGGAACTCCTACAATGAGCAGTTCTTC. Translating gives CASSLEGNSYNEQFF.

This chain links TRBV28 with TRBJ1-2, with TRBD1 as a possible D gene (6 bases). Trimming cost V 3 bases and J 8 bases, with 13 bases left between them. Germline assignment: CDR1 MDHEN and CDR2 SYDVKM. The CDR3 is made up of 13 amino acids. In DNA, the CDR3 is TGTGCCAGCAGTTTTGGGGGCTTGACAGGCTACACCTTC. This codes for CASSFGGLTGYTF.

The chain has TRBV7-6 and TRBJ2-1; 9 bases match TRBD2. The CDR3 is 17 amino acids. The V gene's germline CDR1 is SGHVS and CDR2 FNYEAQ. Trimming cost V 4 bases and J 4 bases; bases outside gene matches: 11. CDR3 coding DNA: TGTGCCAGCAGCTCGACCCTTAGCGGGAGCTCATACAATGAGCAGTTCTTC. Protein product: CASSSTLSGSSYNEQFF.

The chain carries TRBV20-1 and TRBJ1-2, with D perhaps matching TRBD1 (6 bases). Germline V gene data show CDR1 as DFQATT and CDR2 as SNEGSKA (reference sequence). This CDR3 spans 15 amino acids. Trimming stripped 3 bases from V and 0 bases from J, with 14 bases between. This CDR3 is CSASLSTGANYGYTF. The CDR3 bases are TGCAGTGCTAGTCTTTCGACAGGAGCTAACTATGGCTACACCTTC.

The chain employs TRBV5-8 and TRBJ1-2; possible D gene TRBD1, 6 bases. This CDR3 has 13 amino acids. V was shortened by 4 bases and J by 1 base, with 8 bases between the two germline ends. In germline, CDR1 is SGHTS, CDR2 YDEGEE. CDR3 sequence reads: CASSLRGNYGYTF. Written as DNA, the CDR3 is TGTGCCAGCAGCCTCAGGGGTAACTATGGCTACACCTTC.

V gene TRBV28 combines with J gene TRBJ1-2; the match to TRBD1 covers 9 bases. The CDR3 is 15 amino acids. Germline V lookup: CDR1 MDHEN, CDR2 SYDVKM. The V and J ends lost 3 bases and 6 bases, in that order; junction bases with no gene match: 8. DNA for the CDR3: TGTGCCAGCAGTTTTCTCTTACAGGGGGCGCATGGCTACACCTTC. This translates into CASSFLLQGAHGYTF.

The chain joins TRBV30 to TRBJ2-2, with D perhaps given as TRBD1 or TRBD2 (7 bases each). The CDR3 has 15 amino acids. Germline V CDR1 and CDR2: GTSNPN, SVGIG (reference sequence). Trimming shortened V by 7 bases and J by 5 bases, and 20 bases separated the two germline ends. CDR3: CAFPGGGPRTGELFF. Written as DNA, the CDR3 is TGTGCCTTCCCAGGGGGAGGGCCTCGTACCGGGGAGCTGTTTTTT.

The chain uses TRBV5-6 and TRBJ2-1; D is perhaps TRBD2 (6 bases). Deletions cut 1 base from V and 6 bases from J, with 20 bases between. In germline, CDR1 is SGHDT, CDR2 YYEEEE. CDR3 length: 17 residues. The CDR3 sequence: CASSLLFATGSLNEQFF. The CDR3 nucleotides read TGTGCCAGCAGCTTGTTGTTCGCTACCGGGAGCCTCAATGAGCAGTTCTTC.

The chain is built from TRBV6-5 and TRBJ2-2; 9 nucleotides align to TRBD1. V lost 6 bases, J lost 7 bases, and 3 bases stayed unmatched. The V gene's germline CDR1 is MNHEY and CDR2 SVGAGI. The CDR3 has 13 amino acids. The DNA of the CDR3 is TGTGCCAGCAGACAGGGGGCGGTCGGGGAGCTGTTTTTT. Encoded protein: CASRQGAVGELFF.

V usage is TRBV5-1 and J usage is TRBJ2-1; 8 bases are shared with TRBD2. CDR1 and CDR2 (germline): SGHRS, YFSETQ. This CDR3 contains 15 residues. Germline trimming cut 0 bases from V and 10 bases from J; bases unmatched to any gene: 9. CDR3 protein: CASSLVVSGSAEQFF. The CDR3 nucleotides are TGCGCCAGCAGCTTGGTCGTCAGCGGGAGTGCCGAGCAGTTCTTC.

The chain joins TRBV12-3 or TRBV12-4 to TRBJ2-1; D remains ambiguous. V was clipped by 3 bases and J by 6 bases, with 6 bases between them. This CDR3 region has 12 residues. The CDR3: CASSFVSNEQFF. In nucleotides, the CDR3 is TGTGCCAGCAGTTTTGTATCCAATGAGCAGTTCTTC.

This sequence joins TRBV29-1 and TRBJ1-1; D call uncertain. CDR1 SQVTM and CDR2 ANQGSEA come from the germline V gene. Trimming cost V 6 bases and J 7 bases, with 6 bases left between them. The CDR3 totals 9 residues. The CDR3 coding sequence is TGCAGCGTAGGAAGTGAAGCTTTCTTT. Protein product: CSVGSEAFF.